Reported below is one TCR beta chain. Libraries of TRB cDNA were made by 5' RACE and carried UMIs. With the 5' RACE reads reprocessed, TCRdb shows one record per CDR3 protein and no DNA. The sample holds about 120,000 distinct CDR3 sequences. The data derive from a study of CXCR3-negative and CXCR3-positive naive CD8 T cells. CDR1 is MNHEY and CDR2 is SVGEGT in the germline V gene. CDR3 length: 19 amino acids. The receptor's source is a human donor in good health. Some clones in this sample may be carry-over from other donors' samples. V gene TRBV6-2 or TRBV6-3 combines with J gene TRBJ1-5; the TCRdb D gene call, TRBD1, has no DNA to confirm it. What was sequenced was naive CXCR3- CD8+ T cells from blood. Subset: CD45RO-CCR7+CD27+CD95- naive CD8+ T cells lacking CXCR3 (TNR3-). The CDR3 is CASSYNVRDSSYSNQPQHF.